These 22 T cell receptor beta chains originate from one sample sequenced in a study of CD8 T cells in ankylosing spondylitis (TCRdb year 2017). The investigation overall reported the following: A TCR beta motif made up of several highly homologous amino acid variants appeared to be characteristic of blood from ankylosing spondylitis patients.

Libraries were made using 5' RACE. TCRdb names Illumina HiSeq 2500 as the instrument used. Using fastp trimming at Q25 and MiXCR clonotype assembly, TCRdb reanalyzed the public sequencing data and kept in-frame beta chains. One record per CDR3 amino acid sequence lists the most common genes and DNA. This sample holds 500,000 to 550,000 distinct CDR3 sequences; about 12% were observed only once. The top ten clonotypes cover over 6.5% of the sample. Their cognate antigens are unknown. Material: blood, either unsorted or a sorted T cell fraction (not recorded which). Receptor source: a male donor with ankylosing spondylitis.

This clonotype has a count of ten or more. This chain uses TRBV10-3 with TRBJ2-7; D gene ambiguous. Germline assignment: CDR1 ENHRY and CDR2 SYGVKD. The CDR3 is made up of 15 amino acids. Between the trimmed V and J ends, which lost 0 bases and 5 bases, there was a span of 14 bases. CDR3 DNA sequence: TGTGCCATCAGTGAGTCGACCTACGGTGGTAACGAGCAGTACTTC. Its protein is CAISESTYGGNEQYF.

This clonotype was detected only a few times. CDR3 nucleotide sequence: TGTGCCAGCAGCCAAGATTTGGAGGACCCCTACGAGCAGTACTTC. Protein product: CASSQDLEDPYEQYF. The chain links TRBV14 to TRBJ2-7; D is possibly TRBD2 (5 bases). CDR1 is SGHDN and CDR2 is FVKESK in the germline V gene. There are 15 residues in the CDR3. Trimming left V 0 bases short and J 2 bases short, with 11 bases between.

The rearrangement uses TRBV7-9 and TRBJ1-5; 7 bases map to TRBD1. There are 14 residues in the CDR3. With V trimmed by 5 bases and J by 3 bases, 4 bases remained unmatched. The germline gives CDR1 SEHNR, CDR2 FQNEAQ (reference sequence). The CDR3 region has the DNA TGTGCCAGCAGCGCACAGGGGAACAATCAGCCCCAGCATTTT. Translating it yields CASSAQGNNQPQHF.

This CDR3 is CASSLVQRSPSNQPQHF. The CDR3 nucleotides are TGTGCCAGCAGCTTGGTTCAGCGCTCCCCTTCTAATCAGCCCCAGCATTTT. V usage is TRBV5-5 and J usage is TRBJ1-5; D gene unclear. Germline-derived CDR1 and CDR2 are SGHKS and YYEKEE (reference sequence). V gave up 0 bases and J gave up 4 bases, with 17 bases separating them. The CDR3 has 17 residues.

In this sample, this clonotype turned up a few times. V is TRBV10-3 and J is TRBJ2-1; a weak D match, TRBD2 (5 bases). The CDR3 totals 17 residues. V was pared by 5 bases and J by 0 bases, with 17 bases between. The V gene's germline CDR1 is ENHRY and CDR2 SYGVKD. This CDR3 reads CAISQLDWRSSYNEQFF. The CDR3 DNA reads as TGTGCCATCAGTCAACTGGACTGGAGAAGCTCCTACAATGAGCAGTTCTTC.

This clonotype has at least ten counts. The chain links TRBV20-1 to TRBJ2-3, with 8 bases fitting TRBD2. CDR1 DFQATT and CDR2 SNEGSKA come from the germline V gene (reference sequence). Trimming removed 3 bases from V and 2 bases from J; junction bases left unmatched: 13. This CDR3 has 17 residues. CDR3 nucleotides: TGCAGTGCTAGGGGGGACGGGAGGGCCCTTTACACAGATACGCAGTATTTT. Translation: CSARGDGRALYTDTQYF.

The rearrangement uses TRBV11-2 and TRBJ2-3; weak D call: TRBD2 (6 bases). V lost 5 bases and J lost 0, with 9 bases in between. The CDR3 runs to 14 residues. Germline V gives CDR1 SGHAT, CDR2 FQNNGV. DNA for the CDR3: TGTGCCAGCAGCCAAGGACTAAGCACAGATACGCAGTATTTT. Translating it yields CASSQGLSTDTQYF. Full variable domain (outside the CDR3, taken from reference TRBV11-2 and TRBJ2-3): EAGVAQSPRYKIIEKRQSVAFWCNPISGHATLYWYQQILGQGPKLLIQFQNNGVVDDSQLPKDRFSAERLKGVDSTLKIQPAKLEDSAVYLCASSQGLSTDTQYFGPGTRLTVL.

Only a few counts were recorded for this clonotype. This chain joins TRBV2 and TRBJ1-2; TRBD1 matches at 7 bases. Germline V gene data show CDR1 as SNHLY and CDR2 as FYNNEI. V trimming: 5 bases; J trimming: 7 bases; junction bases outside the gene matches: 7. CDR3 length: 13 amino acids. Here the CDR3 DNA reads TGTGCCAGCAGTACAGGGGCGATGGGTGGCTACACCTTC. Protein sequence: CASSTGAMGGYTF.

CDR3 DNA sequence: TGCGCCAGCAGTGAAGGGGTCCCTTTGTACAATGAGCAGTTCTTC. Protein: CASSEGVPLYNEQFF. The chain has TRBV10-2 and TRBJ2-1; tentatively, D is TRBD1 (5 bases). The length of the CDR3 is 15 residues. Deletions cut 3 bases from V and 4 bases from J, with 13 bases between. Germline V CDR1 and CDR2: WSHSY, SAAADI.

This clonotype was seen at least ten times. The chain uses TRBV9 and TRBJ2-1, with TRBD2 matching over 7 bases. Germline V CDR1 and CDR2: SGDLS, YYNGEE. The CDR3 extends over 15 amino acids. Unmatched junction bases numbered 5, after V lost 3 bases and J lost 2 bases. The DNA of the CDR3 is TGTGCCAGCAGCGCCCTAGCGGACCCCTACAATGAGCAGTTCTTC. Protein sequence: CASSALADPYNEQFF.

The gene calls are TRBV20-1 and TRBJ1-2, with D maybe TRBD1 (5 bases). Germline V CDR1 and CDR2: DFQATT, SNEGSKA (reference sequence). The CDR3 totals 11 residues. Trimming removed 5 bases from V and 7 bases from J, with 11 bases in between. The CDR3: CSAVEGSGYTF. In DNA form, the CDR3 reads TGCAGTGCTGTAGAGGGGTCTGGCTACACCTTC.

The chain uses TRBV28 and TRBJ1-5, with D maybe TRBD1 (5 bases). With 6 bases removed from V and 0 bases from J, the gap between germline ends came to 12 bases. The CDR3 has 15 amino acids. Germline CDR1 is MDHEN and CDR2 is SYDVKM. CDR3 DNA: TGTGCCAGCAGATCACAGGAATATAGCAATCAGCCCCAGCATTTT. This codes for CASRSQEYSNQPQHF. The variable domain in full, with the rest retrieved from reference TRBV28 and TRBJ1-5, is DVKVTQSSRYLVKRTGEKVFLECVQDMDHENMFWYRQDPGLGLRLIYFSYDVKMKEKGDIPEGYSVSREKKERFSLILESASTNQTSMYLCASRSQEYSNQPQHFGDGTRLSIL.

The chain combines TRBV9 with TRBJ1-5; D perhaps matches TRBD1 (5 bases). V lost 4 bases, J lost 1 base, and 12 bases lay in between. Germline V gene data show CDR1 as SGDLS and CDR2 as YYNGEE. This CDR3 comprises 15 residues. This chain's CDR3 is CASSPFQGSNQPQHF. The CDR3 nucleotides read TGTGCCAGCAGCCCCTTCCAGGGAAGCAATCAGCCCCAGCATTTT. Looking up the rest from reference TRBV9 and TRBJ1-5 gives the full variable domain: DSGVTQTPKHLITATGQRVTLRCSPRSGDLSVYWYQQSLDQGLQFLIQYYNGEERAKGNILERFSAQQFPDLHSELNLSSLELGDSALYFCASSPFQGSNQPQHFGDGTRLSIL.

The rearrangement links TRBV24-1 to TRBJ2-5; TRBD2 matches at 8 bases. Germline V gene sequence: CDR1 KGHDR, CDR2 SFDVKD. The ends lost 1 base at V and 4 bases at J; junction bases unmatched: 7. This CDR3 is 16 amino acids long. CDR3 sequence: CATSDLVDGGGETQYF. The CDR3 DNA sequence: TGTGCCACCAGTGATTTAGTTGACGGGGGGGGAGAGACCCAGTACTTC.

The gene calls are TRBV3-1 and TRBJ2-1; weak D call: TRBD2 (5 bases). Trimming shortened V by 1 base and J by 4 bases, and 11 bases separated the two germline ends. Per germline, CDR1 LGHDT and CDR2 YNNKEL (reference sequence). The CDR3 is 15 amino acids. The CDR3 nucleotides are TGTGCCAGCAGCCAAGGGACTGCACCATACAATGAGCAGTTCTTC. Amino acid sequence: CASSQGTAPYNEQFF.

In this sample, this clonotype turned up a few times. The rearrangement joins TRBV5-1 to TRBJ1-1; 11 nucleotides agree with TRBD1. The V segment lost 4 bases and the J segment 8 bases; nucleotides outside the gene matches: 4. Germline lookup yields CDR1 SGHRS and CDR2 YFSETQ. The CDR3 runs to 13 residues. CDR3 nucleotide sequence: TGCGCCAGCAGCGGACAGGGGGCGGACGAAGCTTTCTTT. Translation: CASSGQGADEAFF.

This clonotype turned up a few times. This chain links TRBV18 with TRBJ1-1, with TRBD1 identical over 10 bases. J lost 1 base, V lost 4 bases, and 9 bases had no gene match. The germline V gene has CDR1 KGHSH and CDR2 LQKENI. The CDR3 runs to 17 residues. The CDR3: CASSRQTGGTSNTEAFF. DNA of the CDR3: TGTGCCAGCTCACGACAGACAGGGGGCACGTCGAACACTGAAGCTTTCTTT. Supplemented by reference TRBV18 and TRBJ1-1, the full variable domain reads NAGVMQNPRHLVRRRGQEARLRCSPMKGHSHVYWYRQLPEEGLKFMVYLQKENIIDESGMPKERFSAEFPKEGPSILRIQQVVRGDSAAYFCASSRQTGGTSNTEAFFGQGTRLTVV.

CDR3 bases: TGTGCCAGCTCTAAATATGGGGCAGGGACAAACTATGGCTACACCTTC. As protein: CASSKYGAGTNYGYTF. This chain joins TRBV6-1 and TRBJ1-2, with D tentatively TRBD1 (6 bases). Between the trimmed V and J ends, which lost 8 bases and 2 bases, there was a span of 21 bases. From germline, CDR1 is MNHNS and CDR2 SASEGT. CDR3 length: 16 residues.

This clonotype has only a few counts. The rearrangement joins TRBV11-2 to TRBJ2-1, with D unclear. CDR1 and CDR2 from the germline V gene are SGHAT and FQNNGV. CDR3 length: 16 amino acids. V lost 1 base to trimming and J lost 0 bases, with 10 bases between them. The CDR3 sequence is CASSLAGGNSYNEQFF. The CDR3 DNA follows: TGTGCCAGCAGCTTAGCCGGCGGAAACTCCTACAATGAGCAGTTCTTC. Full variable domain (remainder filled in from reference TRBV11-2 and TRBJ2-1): EAGVAQSPRYKIIEKRQSVAFWCNPISGHATLYWYQQILGQGPKLLIQFQNNGVVDDSQLPKDRFSAERLKGVDSTLKIQPAKLEDSAVYLCASSLAGGNSYNEQFFGPGTRLTVL.

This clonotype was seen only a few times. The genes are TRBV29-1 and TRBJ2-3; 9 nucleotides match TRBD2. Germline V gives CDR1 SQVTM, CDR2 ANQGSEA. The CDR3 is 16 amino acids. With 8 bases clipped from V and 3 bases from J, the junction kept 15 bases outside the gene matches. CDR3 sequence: CSTRLEGSGSTDTQYF. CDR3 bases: TGCAGCACCCGATTGGAAGGTAGCGGGAGTACAGATACGCAGTATTTT.

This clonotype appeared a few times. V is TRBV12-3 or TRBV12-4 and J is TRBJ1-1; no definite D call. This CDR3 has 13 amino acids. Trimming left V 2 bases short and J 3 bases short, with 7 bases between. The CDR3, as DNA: TGTGCCAGCAGTTTAATAGAGGACACTGAAGCTTTCTTT. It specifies CASSLIEDTEAFF.

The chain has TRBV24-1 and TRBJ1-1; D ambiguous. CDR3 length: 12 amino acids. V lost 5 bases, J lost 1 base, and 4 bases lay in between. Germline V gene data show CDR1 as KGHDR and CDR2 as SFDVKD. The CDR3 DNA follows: TGTGCCACCAGTGCGGGGAACACTGAAGCTTTCTTT. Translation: CATSAGNTEAFF.